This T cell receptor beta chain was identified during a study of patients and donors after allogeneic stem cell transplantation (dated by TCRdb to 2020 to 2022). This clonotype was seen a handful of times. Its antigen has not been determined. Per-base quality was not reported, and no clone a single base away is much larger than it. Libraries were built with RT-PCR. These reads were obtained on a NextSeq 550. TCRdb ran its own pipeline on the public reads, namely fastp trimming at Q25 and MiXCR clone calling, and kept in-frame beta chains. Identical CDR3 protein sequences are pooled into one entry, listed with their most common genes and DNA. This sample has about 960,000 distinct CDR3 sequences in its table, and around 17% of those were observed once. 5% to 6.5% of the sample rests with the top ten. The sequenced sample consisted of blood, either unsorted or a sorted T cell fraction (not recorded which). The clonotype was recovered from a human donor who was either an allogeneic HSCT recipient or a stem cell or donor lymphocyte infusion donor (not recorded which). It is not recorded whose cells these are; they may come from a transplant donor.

The CDR3 is CSASDRLAGSGETQYF. The DNA sequence is given as TGCAGTGCTTCCGACCGACTAGCGGGGTCGGGAGAGACCCAGTACTTC. The chain links TRBV20-1 with TRBJ2-5; 11 central bases correspond to TRBD2. Via the germline V gene (reference sequence), CDR1 is DFQATT and CDR2 SNEGSKA. Clipping removes 5 bases from V and 4 bases from J, with 12 as the unmatched junction base count. From cysteine to phenylalanine, the CDR3 is 16 amino acids long. This entry keeps only the CDR3 DNA: 48 bases, framed from base 1.